The clone carrying this T cell receptor beta chain has a single count. The CDR3 extends over 14 amino acids. Germline V gives CDR1 SNHLY, CDR2 FYNNEI. Trimming cost V 7 bases and J 4 bases, with 16 bases left between them. Methods used by the authors: Counts of nucleated cells, estimated from reference gene primer amplification, were obtained. Sequencing was performed with immunoSEQ multiplex PCR; in TCRdb, only in-frame clones are kept and a portion is missing. V, J and clone size are those of that table, while D and trimming were read from the DNA. Here the sample spans 210,000 or so clones, 70% to 90% being singletons. The data belong to a study of blood T cell repertoires in COVID-19. The wider study: Specimens from acute and convalescent COVID-19 originated in the United States, Italy and Spain. T cells, B-cell-depleted T cells, or PBMCs provided the cDNA or gDNA that served as material.

This sequence originates from a woman aged 45-59 years with active or convalescent COVID-19. Sequencing was carried out using peripheral blood. The rearrangement uses TRBV2 and TRBJ1-2; no definite D call. The CDR3 DNA follows: TGTGCCAGCATCGGTGGAGGTTTCATCTATGGCTACACCTTC. This translates into CASIGGGFIYGYTF.